This T cell receptor beta chain was retrieved from a study of T cell responses to AZD1222 COVID-19 vaccine. Study context: Pooling covered second doses at about 4 or about 12 weeks. Regarding the study as a whole: At study baseline, merely six AZD1222 recipients were seropositive. Spike-specific TCR breadth and depth both grew after two AZD1222 doses. The study sampled repertoires only after the peak T cell response.

Notes on this clone: The target antigen is unknown.

V lost 5 bases, J lost 0 bases, and 14 bases lay in between. In germline, CDR1 is ENHRY, CDR2 SYGVKD. The CDR3 has 15 residues. Profiled with immunoSEQ multiplex PCR; TCRdb holds only in-frame clones, not every one. The sample has 150,000 or so clones, approximately 88% seen once. This sequence joins TRBV10-3 and TRBJ2-7, with D tentatively TRBD2 (5 bases). This TCR was recovered from an adult in good health. The input for sequencing was peripheral blood, taken on day 0 of AZD1222 vaccination. CDR3 in DNA: TGTGCCATCAGTTCAGATAGCGTCGCCTCCTACGAGCAGTACTTC. Protein sequence: CAISSDSVASYEQYF.